A single sample gave rise to the 24 T cell receptor beta chains below, sequenced in a study of blood T cell repertoires in COVID-19. Only in-frame clones appear in the TCRdb table, and some are missing; sequencing was by immunoSEQ multiplex PCR. In the table there are 250,000 to 350,000 clones, roughly nine tenths of which are singletons. The sample consisted of PBMCs or T cells enriched from blood (not recorded which). The receptors stem from a woman aged 40 to 50 who had recovered from COVID-19.

This clone has just a few counts. This chain joins TRBV28 and TRBJ1-2; D uncertain. V was trimmed by 3 bases and J by 3 bases, leaving 11 bases between them. The CDR3 has 14 amino acids. Germline assignment: CDR1 MDHEN and CDR2 SYDVKM. The CDR3: CASSFTRSHYGYTF. Written as DNA, the CDR3 is TGTGCCAGCAGTTTCACCAGATCCCACTATGGCTACACCTTC.

This clone was seen once. The gene calls are TRBV2 and TRBJ1-4, with TRBD1 matching 7 bases. The CDR3 extends over 14 amino acids. Germline-derived CDR1 and CDR2 are SNHLY and FYNNEI. J lost 4 bases, V lost 6 bases, and 5 bases had no gene match. The CDR3 spells CASSDRVINEKLFF. Here the CDR3 DNA reads TGTGCCAGCAGCGACAGGGTGATTAATGAAAAACTGTTTTTT.

This clone was seen a handful of times. DNA for the CDR3: TGTGCCAGCAGCTCCCACCTGGGACAGCTAAATCAGCCCCAGCATTTT. Translated, it gives CASSSHLGQLNQPQHF. The J gene is TRBJ1-5, the V gene TRBV21-1; TRBD1, the table's D call, lacks a check against the DNA. TRBV21-1 is a recognized pseudogene. CDR3 length: 16 residues.

CDR3 region: CAWNGQPNQPQHF. DNA of the CDR3: TGTGCCTGGAATGGGCAGCCCAATCAGCCCCAGCATTTT. This chain links TRBV30 with TRBJ1-5; D gene ambiguous. Looked up from germline, CDR1 is GTSNPN and CDR2 is SVGIG (reference sequence). V lost 4 bases, J lost 3 bases, and 10 bases lay in between. This CDR3 comprises 13 residues. The full variable domain, completed using reference TRBV30 and TRBJ1-5, is SQTIHQWPATLVQPVGSPLSLECTVEGTSNPNLYWYRQAAGRGLQLLFYSVGIGQISSEVPQNLSASRPQDRQFILSSKKLLLSDSGFYLCAWNGQPNQPQHFGDGTRLSIL.

The genes are TRBV28 and TRBJ1-5; 7 bases are a match to TRBD1. CDR3 length: 14 residues. The trim removed 2 bases at V and 5 bases at J, leaving 3 bases unmatched. Germline loops: CDR1 MDHEN, CDR2 SYDVKM. The CDR3 loop reads CASSLGTAYQPQHF. As DNA, the CDR3 is TGTGCCAGCAGTTTAGGGACAGCCTATCAGCCCCAGCATTTT.

V usage is TRBV7-2 and J usage is TRBJ1-5; tentative D call: TRBD1 (6 bases). Deletions cut 2 bases from V and 4 bases from J, with 12 bases between. CDR3 length: 15 amino acids. Germline V CDR1 and CDR2: SGHTA, FQGNSA. Here the CDR3 reads CASSLPGGLNQPQHF. The CDR3 DNA follows: TGTGCCAGCAGCTTACCGGGGGGGCTTAATCAGCCCCAGCATTTT.

The chain uses TRBV7-2 and TRBJ1-3; D gene uncertain. The V end was cut by 3 bases, the J end by 0 bases, with 12 bases between. The CDR3 runs to 16 residues. CDR1 SGHTA and CDR2 FQGNSA come from the germline V gene. CDR3 sequence: CASSFVDLRSGNTIYF. The CDR3 nucleotides are TGTGCCAGCAGCTTCGTGGACTTACGCTCTGGAAACACCATATATTTT.

J is TRBJ2-1 and V is TRBV19, with a possible D match to TRBD2 (6 bases). Between the trimmed V and J ends, which lost 6 bases and 5 bases, there was a span of 14 bases. CDR1 LNHDA and CDR2 SQIVND come from the germline V gene (reference sequence). The CDR3 contains 14 residues. The CDR3, as DNA: TGTGCCAGTAGAAGAGTAGCGGTTAACAATGAGCAGTTCTTC. The encoded protein is CASRRVAVNNEQFF.

This clone appeared once. The chain joins TRBV28 to TRBJ2-3; 9 nucleotides line up with TRBD2. Trimming removed 6 bases from V and 2 bases from J; junction bases left unmatched: 12. The length of the CDR3 is 17 residues. Germline assignment: CDR1 MDHEN and CDR2 SYDVKM. The CDR3 region is CASSHRTGTSNTDTQYF. CDR3 nucleotides: TGTGCCAGCAGCCACCGGACGGGGACTAGCAACACAGATACGCAGTATTTT.

The V and J genes are TRBV5-1 and TRBJ2-7; D may be TRBD2 (5 bases). The CDR3 is 14 residues long. CDR1 and CDR2 from the germline V gene are SGHRS and YFSETQ. Trimming left V 1 base short and J 3 bases short, with 11 bases between. The CDR3 sequence is CASSLTREYYEQYF. The CDR3 nucleotides are TGCGCCAGCAGCTTGACCCGGGAATACTACGAGCAGTACTTC. Variable domain in full (rest from reference TRBV5-1 and TRBJ2-7): KAGVTQTPRYLIKTRGQQVTLSCSPISGHRSVSWYQQTPGQGLQFLFEYFSETQRNKGNFPGRFSGRQFSNSRSEMNVSTLELGDSALYLCASSLTREYYEQYFGPGTRLTVT.

The chain links TRBV6-6 to TRBJ2-7; tentative D call: TRBD1 (6 bases). In germline, CDR1 is MNHNY, CDR2 SVGAGI (reference sequence). Trimming stripped 8 bases from V and 7 bases from J, with 18 bases between. The CDR3 spans 13 residues. The CDR3 nucleotides read TGTGCCAGCGGGACACCGAATCTAGGGGAGCAGTACTTC. Translation: CASGTPNLGEQYF.

This clone occurred once. The V gene is TRBV28, the J gene TRBJ2-1; a possible D gene is TRBD1 (6 bases). The germline V gene encodes CDR1 MDHEN and CDR2 SYDVKM. Trimming removed 5 bases from V and 5 bases from J, with 19 bases in between. This CDR3 has 16 amino acids. The CDR3 here is CASSAYTPGQHNEQFF. CDR3 DNA: TGTGCCAGCAGTGCCTATACCCCCGGACAGCACAATGAGCAGTTCTTC.

The chain uses TRBV10-3 and TRBJ2-1; TRBD2 matches 8 bases. In germline, CDR1 is ENHRY, CDR2 SYGVKD. The CDR3 runs 15 residues. The J segment lost 0 bases and the V segment lost 6 bases, leaving 4 bases of the junction unmatched. CDR3 loop: CAIRISGSSYNEQFF. DNA for the CDR3: TGTGCCATCAGGATAAGCGGGAGCTCCTACAATGAGCAGTTCTTC.

Only a few counts were recorded for this clone. The chain joins TRBV6-1 to TRBJ2-1, with 8 bases fitting TRBD2. J lost 6 bases, V lost 0 bases, and 7 bases had no gene match. The CDR3 is made up of 16 amino acids. Germline V lookup: CDR1 MNHNS, CDR2 SASEGT. The CDR3 DNA follows: TGTGCCAGCAGTGAAGCAGGAACTAGCGGTACCAATGAGCAGTTCTTC. It translates to CASSEAGTSGTNEQFF.

V gene TRBV10-2 combines with J gene TRBJ2-1; tentative D call: TRBD1 (5 bases). This CDR3 comprises 14 residues. The germline CDR1 and CDR2 sequences are WSHSY and SAAADI. The V end was cut by 1 base, the J end by 7 bases, with 11 bases between. The chain's CDR3 is CASSELAGRNEQFF. DNA of the CDR3: TGCGCCAGCAGTGAGTTGGCAGGGCGGAATGAGCAGTTCTTC.

DNA for the CDR3: TGTGCCAGCAAGGGACAGACCATTAATTCACCCCTCCACTTT. Protein product: CASKGQTINSPLHF. The chain couples TRBV2 to TRBJ1-6, with 7 bases lining up with TRBD1. Germline V CDR1 and CDR2: SNHLY, FYNNEI. J gave up 6 bases and V 7 bases, and 6 bases lay outside the gene matches. The CDR3 loop spans 14 amino acids.

In its sample, this clone was seen a few times. V and J are TRBV28 and TRBJ1-2; 9 nucleotides line up with TRBD1. V was pared by 6 bases and J by 7 bases, with 12 bases of the junction left unmatched. There are 15 residues in the CDR3. The germline CDR1 and CDR2 sequences are MDHEN and SYDVKM. This chain's CDR3 is CASRPTGTGISGYTF. The CDR3 nucleotides read TGTGCCAGCAGGCCTACCGGGACAGGGATCAGTGGCTACACCTTC.

This clone was detected only a few times. This chain links TRBV3-1 (or the pseudogene TRBV3-2) with TRBJ2-7; 15 positions agree with TRBD2. From germline, CDR1 is LGHDT and CDR2 YNNKEL (reference sequence). With 3 bases clipped from V and 6 bases from J, the junction kept 6 bases outside the gene matches. CDR3 length: 16 residues. Here the CDR3 reads CASSQGTSGRLIEQYF. The CDR3 nucleotides are TGTGCCAGCAGCCAGGGGACTAGCGGGAGGTTGATCGAGCAGTACTTC.

This rearrangement joins TRBV28 to TRBJ1-2; D is undetermined. Germline V lookup: CDR1 MDHEN, CDR2 SYDVKM. Trimming stripped 8 bases from V and 0 bases from J, with 13 bases between. There are 14 residues in the CDR3. This chain's CDR3 is CASATGPPNYGYTF. The CDR3 region has the DNA TGTGCCAGCGCTACGGGTCCCCCTAACTATGGCTACACCTTC.

The V and J genes are TRBV24-1 and TRBJ2-3; a weak D match, TRBD2 (5 bases). This CDR3 is built from 16 residues. Per the germline V gene, CDR1 is KGHDR and CDR2 is SFDVKD. V lost 4 bases, J lost 0 bases, and 13 bases lay in between. The CDR3 DNA sequence: TGTGCCACCAGTGACGCCCGGGAAGCTAGCACAGATACGCAGTATTTT. Protein product: CATSDAREASTDTQYF.

This sequence joins TRBV5-1 and TRBJ2-7, with 8 nucleotides matching TRBD1. The CDR3 runs to 14 residues. From germline, CDR1 is SGHRS and CDR2 YFSETQ. Trimming at V came to 3 bases and at J to 3 bases, leaving 5 bases not matched to a gene. The CDR3 spells CASSWGQDRYEQYF. The CDR3 nucleotides read TGCGCCAGCAGCTGGGGACAGGACCGCTACGAGCAGTACTTC.

V gene TRBV5-1 combines with J gene TRBJ2-1; 8 bases match TRBD1. This CDR3 is 13 amino acids long. Germline V gene sequence: CDR1 SGHRS, CDR2 YFSETQ. The J segment lost 7 bases and the V segment lost 0 bases, leaving 0 bases of the junction unmatched. CDR3 nucleotides: TGCGCCAGCAGCTTGGGGACAGGGAATGAGCAGTTCTTC. Translation: CASSLGTGNEQFF.

This clone was counted a single time. The V gene is TRBV29-1, the J gene TRBJ1-3, with 9 bases matching TRBD1. The ends lost 1 base at V and 2 bases at J; junction bases unmatched: 0. CDR1 and CDR2 (germline): SQVTM, ANQGSEA. CDR3 length: 14 amino acids. This CDR3 reads CSVEGTGAGNTIYF. DNA of the CDR3: TGCAGCGTTGAAGGGACAGGGGCTGGAAACACCATATATTTT.

The V gene is TRBV15, the J gene TRBJ1-1; D is unclear. Germline CDR1 LNHNV, CDR2 YYDKDF (reference sequence). V lost 0 bases to trimming and J lost 6 bases, with 8 bases between them. The CDR3 is made up of 13 amino acids. Written as DNA, the CDR3 is TGTGCCACCAGCAGAGACTGGCGGGCTGAAGCTTTCTTT. Translating it yields CATSRDWRAEAFF.